These T cell receptor beta chains were read from a single sample in a study of cytomegalovirus exposure and HLA in healthy donors. The table came from immunoSEQ multiplex PCR; TCRdb's copy has only in-frame clones and leaves some out. The sample gives some 180,000 clones, about 80% of which show up once; 1.5% to 2% is in the top ten. Sequencing used PBMCs. These receptor sequences come from a woman aged 30 to 39 in good health and CMV-seronegative. Both conserved end residues are part of each CDR3. Fields, in order: V gene, clone size, J gene, D gene, CDR3 DNA, CDR3 protein. The D gene is left open where the match is weak. The listing skips clone size in some rows; elsewhere it reads once, few, many or a size class.

TRBV7-9	.	TRBJ2-5	.	TGCGCCAGCAGCTTAGGCAGGTTGGAGACCCAGTACTTC	CASSLGRLETQYF
TRBV4-1	.	TRBJ1-2	.	TGCGCCAGCAGCCAGAGCGTTAGGGAGGACTATGGCTACACCTTC	CASSQSVREDYGYTF
TRBV7-2	few	TRBJ2-1	TRBD1	TGTGCCAGCAGCTTCAGGGACAGCTACAATGAGCAGTTCTTC	CASSFRDSYNEQFF
TRBV7-2	once	TRBJ2-3	.	TGTGCCAGCAGCCAAGACGGGGGACGCACAGATACGCAGTATTTT	CASSQDGGRTDTQYF
TRBV14	few	TRBJ1-6	.	TGTGCCAGCAGCCTCATGACAGCGTATAATTCACCCCTCCACTTT	CASSLMTAYNSPLHF
TRBV30	.	TRBJ1-3	.	TGTGCCTCCAAACCCCGAACTCAGGGGTCCCTCTCTGGAAACACCATATATTTT	CASKPRTQGSLSGNTIYF
TRBV7-3	.	TRBJ1-6	.	TGTGCCAGCAGCCAGGGGCATTCGAATTCACCCCTCCACTTT	CASSQGHSNSPLHF
TRBV2	.	TRBJ2-1	TRBD1	TGTGCCAACGATCAGGGACAGGGTTTGGGTGAGCAGTTCTTC	CANDQGQGLGEQFF
TRBV11-2	.	TRBJ2-7	.	TGTGCCAGCAGCTCCTTTGGCCAGGTTTCCTACGAGCAGTACTTC	CASSSFGQVSYEQYF
TRBV4-3	.	TRBJ2-2	.	TGCGCCAGCAGCCAAGAGTTCAACGTGGGGGGGCGCGGCACCGGGGAGCTGTTTTTT	CASSQEFNVGGRGTGELFF
TRBV7-3	.	TRBJ1-1	.	TGTGCCAGCAGCTTATATCCGCAGGGTAACACTGAAGCTTTCTTT	CASSLYPQGNTEAFF
TRBV5-6	.	TRBJ2-7	.	TGTGCCAGCAGCTTGGCCATAGCCTACGAGCAGTACTTC	CASSLAIAYEQYF
TRBV9	.	TRBJ1-2	.	TGTGCCAGCACCCCCTCAGAGGTTCCCTATGGCTACACCTTC	CASTPSEVPYGYTF
TRBV6-5	.	TRBJ1-2	.	TGTGCCAGCAGTTACTCGAGTGCCCGGGGGGACTATGGCTACACCTTC	CASSYSSARGDYGYTF
TRBV9	.	TRBJ1-1	TRBD1	TGTGCCAGCAGCCTTTCCAGGGGGACAGGGGGACCCAACACTGAAGCTTTCTTT	CASSLSRGTGGPNTEAFF
TRBV10-1	.	TRBJ2-7	TRBD1	TGCGCCAGCAACGACAGGGGAATCTCCTACGAGCAGTACTTC	CASNDRGISYEQYF
TRBV18	.	TRBJ1-6	TRBD1	TGTGCCAGCTCACCACCGGGACAGGGGGGTTCACCCCTCCACTTT	CASSPPGQGGSPLHF
TRBV4-3	.	TRBJ2-2	.	TGCGCCAGCAGCCAAGTTAGCTGGAGACCGCCAGCGAGTCTCAACACCGGGGAGCTGTTTTTT	CASSQVSWRPPASLNTGELFF
TRBV13	.	TRBJ1-1	TRBD1	TGTGCCAGCAGCTCACAGGGGTTCGGAGCTTTCTTT	CASSSQGFGAFF
TRBV6-5	.	TRBJ2-3	.	TGTGCCAGCAGTACATCCGACCTAGCGAAGCAGTATTTT	CASSTSDLAKQYF
TRBV5-1	.	TRBJ2-7	.	TGCGCCAGCAGCTTGGGGGCCAGGTACGAGCAGTACTTC	CASSLGARYEQYF
TRBV10-1	few	TRBJ2-7	.	TGCGCCAGCAGTGGGGGGCCCCCCTCCTACGAGCAGTACTTC	CASSGGPPSYEQYF
TRBV6-5	few	TRBJ1-5	TRBD1	TGTGCCAGCAGCTCTCACACAGGGGGCACTCAGCCCCAGCATTTT	CASSSHTGGTQPQHF
TRBV6-1	.	TRBJ1-1	.	TGTGCCAGCAGTGAAATGGGGGGGACTGAAGCTTTCTTT	CASSEMGGTEAFF
TRBV7-9	.	TRBJ1-2	.	TGTGCCAGCAGCCTTAGGCCATCTCGGGTTGGTTATGGCTACACCTTC	CASSLRPSRVGYGYTF
TRBV30	few	TRBJ1-1	.	TGTGCCTGGAGTTTCGATAGGAACACTGAAGCTTTCTTT	CAWSFDRNTEAFF
TRBV19	.	TRBJ1-1	.	TGTGCCAGTACATCCAGAGGAGACACTGAAGCTTTCTTT	CASTSRGDTEAFF
TRBV19	.	TRBJ1-6	TRBD1	TGTGCCAGTAGTACGACAGGGAGCTCCTATAATTCACCCCTCCACTTT	CASSTTGSSYNSPLHF